The 30 T cell receptor beta chains given below trace back to one sample, sequenced in a study of cytomegalovirus exposure and HLA in healthy donors. Researchers ran the PCR with 60 Vbeta and 13 Jbeta primers. TCRdb's table, derived via immunoSEQ multiplex PCR, lists solely in-frame clones and lacks some. This table holds about 150,000 clones, almost 80% found once. The specimen sequenced was PBMCs. These receptors originate from a male donor in good health and CMV-seronegative.

As for this clone: This CDR3 is also generated by other DNA sequences in the sample. The chain is built from TRBV7-9 and TRBJ2-7, with no clear D. V shed 5 bases and J shed 3 bases, with 5 bases lying between them. Germline V gene lookup returns CDR1 SEHNR and CDR2 FQNEAQ (reference sequence). The CDR3 is 11 residues long. CDR3 sequence: CASSTYYEQYF. CDR3 sequence (DNA): TGTGCCAGCAGCACATACTACGAGCAGTACTTC.

The chain combines TRBV5-1 with TRBJ1-5, with 8 bases that match TRBD1. Germline lookup yields CDR1 SGHRS and CDR2 YFSETQ. J lost 7 bases, V lost 4 bases, and 7 bases had no gene match. The CDR3 loop spans 14 amino acids. CDR3 amino acids: CASSPGQGGQPQHF. The CDR3 DNA reads as TGCGCCAGCAGCCCCGGACAGGGTGGACAGCCCCAGCATTTT.

The V call is TRBV28, the J call TRBJ1-2; D gene ambiguous. Trimming took off 7 bases at V and 5 bases at J, with 17 bases between the two ends. CDR1 is MDHEN and CDR2 is SYDVKM in the germline V gene. This CDR3 is 14 amino acids long. The CDR3 reads CASIRSRRWYGYTF. CDR3 DNA: TGTGCCAGCATCAGATCACGGAGATGGTATGGCTACACCTTC.

A few counts support this clone. The rearrangement uses TRBV2 and TRBJ1-4, with D perhaps matching TRBD1 (6 bases). Germline V lookup: CDR1 SNHLY, CDR2 FYNNEI. V shed 6 bases and J shed 6 bases, with 14 bases lying between them. The CDR3 covers 14 residues. The CDR3 sequence: CASSRGTRDEKLFF. The CDR3 DNA reads as TGTGCCAGCAGCCGAGGGACACGGGATGAAAAACTGTTTTTT.

The chain carries TRBV7-9 and TRBJ1-1; D gene unclear. Trimming pared 3 bases from V and 6 bases from J, leaving 11 bases between. Germline CDR1 reads SEHNR; CDR2 reads FQNEAQ (reference sequence). This CDR3 has 13 amino acids. CDR3 sequence: CASSFEPLPEAFF. The CDR3 region has the DNA TGTGCCAGCAGCTTCGAACCACTTCCTGAAGCTTTCTTT.

The rearrangement uses TRBV6-5 and TRBJ2-6, with D uncertain. The CDR3 is made up of 15 amino acids. Trimming pared 2 bases from V and 0 bases from J, leaving 5 bases between. Germline V gene data show CDR1 as MNHEY and CDR2 as SVGAGI. Here the CDR3 DNA reads TGTGCCAGCAGTTACGAGCTCTCTGGGGCCAACGTCCTGACTTTC. Translated, it gives CASSYELSGANVLTF.

The J gene is TRBJ2-3, the V gene TRBV5-1; possibly TRBD1 for D (5 bases). Germline CDR1 SGHRS, CDR2 YFSETQ. The CDR3 totals 14 residues. Trimming took 9 bases from V and 2 from J, leaving 16 bases between them. The CDR3 sequence is CATARATFTDTQYF. The CDR3 nucleotides read TGCGCCACCGCCAGGGCTACCTTCACAGATACGCAGTATTTT.

The rearrangement uses TRBV28 and TRBJ2-1, with 14 bases matching TRBD2. The V gene end was trimmed by 5 bases and the J gene end by 7 bases; junction bases not matched to a gene: 4. CDR1 MDHEN and CDR2 SYDVKM come from the germline V gene. CDR3 length equals 15 residues. This CDR3 reads CASSAGTSGRNEQFF. The DNA for the CDR3 is TGTGCCAGCAGTGCCGGGACTAGCGGGAGAAATGAGCAGTTCTTC.

The rearrangement uses TRBV7-9 and TRBJ2-7; 8 bases match TRBD2. Germline trimming cut 5 bases from V and 0 bases from J; bases unmatched to any gene: 12. In germline, CDR1 is SEHNR, CDR2 FQNEAQ (reference sequence). This CDR3 has 17 residues. CDR3 region: CASSPGLADGRSYEQYF. CDR3 DNA: TGTGCCAGCAGCCCCGGACTAGCAGACGGACGCTCCTACGAGCAGTACTTC.

The rearrangement joins TRBV4-2 to TRBJ1-5; perhaps TRBD1 as D (6 bases). CDR3 length equals 19 residues. The germline V gene has CDR1 LGHNA and CDR2 YNFKEQ. Trimming cost V 2 bases and J 0 bases, with 20 bases left between them. CDR3 nucleotide sequence: TGTGCCAGCAGCCAATCGTTGGACAGTTTTGTTCGTAGCAATCAGCCCCAGCATTTT. It is translated as CASSQSLDSFVRSNQPQHF.

This clone was counted only a few times. The chain is built from TRBV19 and TRBJ1-2; tentatively, D is TRBD1 (5 bases). This CDR3 region has 15 residues. Germline CDR1 and CDR2: LNHDA and SQIVND (reference sequence). V shed 3 bases and J shed 2 bases, with 13 bases lying between them. CDR3 bases: TGTGCCAGTAGTATTGTAGGACAACTCAACTATGGCTACACCTTC. It is translated as CASSIVGQLNYGYTF.

The chain uses TRBV7-3 and TRBJ2-1, with TRBD2 matching 8 bases. CDR1 and CDR2 (germline): SGHTA, FQGTGA. V shed 8 bases, J shed 5 bases, and the junction held 23 bases outside the gene matches. The CDR3 spans 19 residues. The CDR3 region has the DNA TGTGCCAGCGCCCCAGCGGGGGCAATCGCGGGAGGATCCCACAATGAGCAGTTCTTC. This gives the protein CASAPAGAIAGGSHNEQFF.

The chain recombines TRBV5-4 with TRBJ1-6, with 7 bases identical to TRBD1. Germline-derived CDR1 and CDR2 are SGHNT and YYREEE (reference sequence). CDR3 length: 15 residues. V was pared by 0 bases and J by 8 bases, with 5 bases of the junction left unmatched. CDR3 nucleotides: TGTGCCAGCAGCTTGGGGGGGACAGTCGATTCACCCCTCCACTTT. Protein product: CASSLGGTVDSPLHF.

This chain joins TRBV12-5 and TRBJ1-1; D not certain. The CDR3 is 13 residues long. Germline loops: CDR1 LGHNT, CDR2 FRNRAP. Deletions cut 6 bases from V and 2 bases from J, with 10 bases between. The chain's CDR3 is CASGPGYNTEAFF. Here the CDR3 DNA reads TGTGCTAGTGGGCCCGGGTATAACACTGAAGCTTTCTTT.

The chain uses TRBV19 and TRBJ1-2, with D possibly TRBD1 on 6 matching bases. Trimming took off 0 bases at V and 4 bases at J, with 12 bases between the two ends. Germline lookup yields CDR1 LNHDA and CDR2 SQIVND (reference sequence). This CDR3 has 15 amino acids. CDR3: CASSIDLGGSYGYTF. DNA for the CDR3: TGTGCCAGTAGTATAGATCTTGGGGGCTCCTATGGCTACACCTTC.

The chain carries TRBV5-1 and TRBJ2-6, with TRBD2 as a possible D gene (7 bases). Per germline, CDR1 SGHRS and CDR2 YFSETQ. The CDR3 covers 19 residues. Trimming pared 3 bases from V and 0 bases from J, leaving 19 bases between. The CDR3 DNA reads TGCGCCAGCAGCTCCTCGGGGGCGGGAGCCTTCTCTGGGGCCAACGTCCTGACTTTC. It encodes CASSSSGAGAFSGANVLTF.

Worth noting for this clone: This sample also contains other DNA sequences that code for the same CDR3. The gene calls are TRBV28 and TRBJ2-1, with D perhaps TRBD1 (7 bases). This CDR3 has 14 residues. Trimming left V 6 bases short and J 1 base short, with 10 bases between. Germline V lookup: CDR1 MDHEN, CDR2 SYDVKM. The CDR3 DNA follows: TGTGCCAGCAGCCCAGGGGGGTCCTACAATGAGCAGTTCTTC. This sequence encodes CASSPGGSYNEQFF.

The chain has TRBV25-1 and TRBJ2-3; 9 bases fit TRBD2. The J segment lost 3 bases and the V segment lost 7 bases, leaving 2 bases of the junction unmatched. The CDR3 extends over 13 amino acids. Germline V gene lookup returns CDR1 MGHDK and CDR2 SYGVNS. CDR3 nucleotides: TGTGCCAGCACGGCGGGGGGGACAGATACGCAGTATTTT. Translated: CASTAGGTDTQYF.

A single count supports this clone. The chain joins TRBV2 to TRBJ1-2; D not certain. V dropped 2 bases and J dropped 0 bases, with 10 bases sitting between them. In germline, CDR1 is SNHLY, CDR2 FYNNEI. The CDR3 consists of 15 residues. This CDR3 reads CASSELMFSNYGYTF. The CDR3 bases are TGTGCCAGCAGTGAATTAATGTTTTCTAACTATGGCTACACCTTC.

This chain connects TRBV28 to TRBJ1-4, with D maybe TRBD1 (5 bases). Germline loops: CDR1 MDHEN, CDR2 SYDVKM. V lost 5 bases to trimming and J lost 3 bases, with 13 bases between them. This CDR3 comprises 15 residues. This CDR3 reads CASSVPGRSNEKLFF. CDR3 DNA: TGTGCCAGCAGTGTCCCAGGGAGGTCTAATGAAAAACTGTTTTTT.

This sequence joins TRBV10-3 and TRBJ1-2; D might be TRBD1 (5 bases). The germline V gene encodes CDR1 ENHRY and CDR2 SYGVKD. The CDR3 covers 15 residues. V shed 3 bases and J shed 0 bases, with 11 bases lying between them. The CDR3 region is CAISDGREANYGYTF. CDR3 sequence (DNA): TGTGCCATCAGTGATGGCAGGGAAGCTAACTATGGCTACACCTTC.

V usage is TRBV7-8 and J usage is TRBJ2-5; TRBD2 matches at 8 bases. CDR1 SGHVS and CDR2 FQNEAQ come from the germline V gene. V was pared by 5 bases and J by 5 bases, with 4 bases of the junction left unmatched. There are 13 residues in the CDR3. Here the CDR3 reads CASSRRLAETQYF. In DNA form, the CDR3 reads TGTGCCAGCAGCCGACGACTAGCGGAGACCCAGTACTTC.

The genes are TRBV13 and TRBJ2-5, with 9 bases that match TRBD1. Germline V gene data show CDR1 as PRHDT and CDR2 as FYEKMQ (reference sequence). Trimming removed 4 bases from V and 2 bases from J; junction bases left unmatched: 2. CDR3 size: 14 residues. CDR3 DNA sequence: TGTGCCAGCAGCTCTGACAGGGGGCAAGAGACCCAGTACTTC. Translating it yields CASSSDRGQETQYF.

This chain uses TRBV9 with TRBJ1-4, with D possibly matching TRBD1 (5 bases). This CDR3 is 16 amino acids long. Germline CDR1 SGDLS, CDR2 YYNGEE. V was pared by 3 bases and J by 0 bases, with 12 bases between. CDR3 loop: CASSGDSYTTNEKLFF. CDR3 nucleotides: TGTGCCAGCAGCGGCGACAGTTACACAACTAATGAAAAACTGTTTTTT. Full variable domain (missing parts from reference TRBV9 and TRBJ1-4): DSGVTQTPKHLITATGQRVTLRCSPRSGDLSVYWYQQSLDQGLQFLIQYYNGEERAKGNILERFSAQQFPDLHSELNLSSLELGDSALYFCASSGDSYTTNEKLFFGSGTQLSVL.

The V and J genes are TRBV9 and TRBJ2-7; D possibly corresponds to TRBD1 (5 bases). This CDR3 comprises 15 residues. Germline V lookup: CDR1 SGDLS, CDR2 YYNGEE. Between the trimmed V and J ends, which lost 4 bases and 2 bases, there was a span of 16 bases. CDR3: CASSPRAGSAYEQYF. The CDR3 DNA reads as TGTGCCAGCAGCCCCAGGGCTGGGTCTGCCTACGAGCAGTACTTC.

The rearrangement uses TRBV2 and TRBJ2-5; no clear D gene. The J call could be wrong; TRBJ2-7 is a better fit for the DNA end. The CDR3 contains 12 residues. From germline, CDR1 is SNHLY and CDR2 FYNNEI. CDR3 DNA sequence: TGTGCCAGCAGTAGTCGGTCGAGCGAGCAGTACTTC. Protein product: CASSSRSSEQYF.

CDR3 amino acids: CASSHDTTGNTEAFF. Written as DNA, the CDR3 is TGTGCCAGCTCACACGACACGACAGGGAACACTGAAGCTTTCTTT. V usage is TRBV18 and J usage is TRBJ1-1, with D perhaps matching TRBD1 (6 bases). Looked up from germline, CDR1 is KGHSH and CDR2 is LQKENI. This CDR3 comprises 15 residues. Trimming took 4 bases from V and 1 from J, leaving 13 bases between them.

The sample holds a few counts of this clone. The gene calls are TRBV4-3 and TRBJ2-4; no clear D gene. The CDR3 spans 17 residues. Trimming stripped 0 bases from V and 0 bases from J, with 12 bases between. Germline lookup yields CDR1 LGHNA and CDR2 YSLEER. The DNA for the CDR3 is TGCGCCAGCAGCCAAGAGTTTCGGAGTGTAGCCAAAAACATTCAGTACTTC. Translated: CASSQEFRSVAKNIQYF.

The J gene is TRBJ2-3, the V gene TRBV6-5, with 10 positions matching TRBD2. With V trimmed by 2 bases and J by 4 bases, 6 bases remained unmatched. The CDR3 loop spans 16 amino acids. Germline-derived CDR1 and CDR2 are MNHEY and SVGAGI. CDR3 bases: TGTGCCAGCAGTTACGGAGCGGGGGGGCGTTCAGATACGCAGTATTTT. This codes for CASSYGAGGRSDTQYF.

V gene TRBV5-1 combines with J gene TRBJ2-3, with a weak D call TRBD1 (6 bases). The CDR3 loop spans 14 amino acids. CDR1 and CDR2 (germline): SGHRS, YFSETQ. The V end was cut by 4 bases, the J end by 5 bases, with 14 bases between. This CDR3 reads CASSTRTAGDTQYF. The CDR3 DNA follows: TGCGCCAGCAGCACTCGGACAGCAGGAGATACGCAGTATTTT.